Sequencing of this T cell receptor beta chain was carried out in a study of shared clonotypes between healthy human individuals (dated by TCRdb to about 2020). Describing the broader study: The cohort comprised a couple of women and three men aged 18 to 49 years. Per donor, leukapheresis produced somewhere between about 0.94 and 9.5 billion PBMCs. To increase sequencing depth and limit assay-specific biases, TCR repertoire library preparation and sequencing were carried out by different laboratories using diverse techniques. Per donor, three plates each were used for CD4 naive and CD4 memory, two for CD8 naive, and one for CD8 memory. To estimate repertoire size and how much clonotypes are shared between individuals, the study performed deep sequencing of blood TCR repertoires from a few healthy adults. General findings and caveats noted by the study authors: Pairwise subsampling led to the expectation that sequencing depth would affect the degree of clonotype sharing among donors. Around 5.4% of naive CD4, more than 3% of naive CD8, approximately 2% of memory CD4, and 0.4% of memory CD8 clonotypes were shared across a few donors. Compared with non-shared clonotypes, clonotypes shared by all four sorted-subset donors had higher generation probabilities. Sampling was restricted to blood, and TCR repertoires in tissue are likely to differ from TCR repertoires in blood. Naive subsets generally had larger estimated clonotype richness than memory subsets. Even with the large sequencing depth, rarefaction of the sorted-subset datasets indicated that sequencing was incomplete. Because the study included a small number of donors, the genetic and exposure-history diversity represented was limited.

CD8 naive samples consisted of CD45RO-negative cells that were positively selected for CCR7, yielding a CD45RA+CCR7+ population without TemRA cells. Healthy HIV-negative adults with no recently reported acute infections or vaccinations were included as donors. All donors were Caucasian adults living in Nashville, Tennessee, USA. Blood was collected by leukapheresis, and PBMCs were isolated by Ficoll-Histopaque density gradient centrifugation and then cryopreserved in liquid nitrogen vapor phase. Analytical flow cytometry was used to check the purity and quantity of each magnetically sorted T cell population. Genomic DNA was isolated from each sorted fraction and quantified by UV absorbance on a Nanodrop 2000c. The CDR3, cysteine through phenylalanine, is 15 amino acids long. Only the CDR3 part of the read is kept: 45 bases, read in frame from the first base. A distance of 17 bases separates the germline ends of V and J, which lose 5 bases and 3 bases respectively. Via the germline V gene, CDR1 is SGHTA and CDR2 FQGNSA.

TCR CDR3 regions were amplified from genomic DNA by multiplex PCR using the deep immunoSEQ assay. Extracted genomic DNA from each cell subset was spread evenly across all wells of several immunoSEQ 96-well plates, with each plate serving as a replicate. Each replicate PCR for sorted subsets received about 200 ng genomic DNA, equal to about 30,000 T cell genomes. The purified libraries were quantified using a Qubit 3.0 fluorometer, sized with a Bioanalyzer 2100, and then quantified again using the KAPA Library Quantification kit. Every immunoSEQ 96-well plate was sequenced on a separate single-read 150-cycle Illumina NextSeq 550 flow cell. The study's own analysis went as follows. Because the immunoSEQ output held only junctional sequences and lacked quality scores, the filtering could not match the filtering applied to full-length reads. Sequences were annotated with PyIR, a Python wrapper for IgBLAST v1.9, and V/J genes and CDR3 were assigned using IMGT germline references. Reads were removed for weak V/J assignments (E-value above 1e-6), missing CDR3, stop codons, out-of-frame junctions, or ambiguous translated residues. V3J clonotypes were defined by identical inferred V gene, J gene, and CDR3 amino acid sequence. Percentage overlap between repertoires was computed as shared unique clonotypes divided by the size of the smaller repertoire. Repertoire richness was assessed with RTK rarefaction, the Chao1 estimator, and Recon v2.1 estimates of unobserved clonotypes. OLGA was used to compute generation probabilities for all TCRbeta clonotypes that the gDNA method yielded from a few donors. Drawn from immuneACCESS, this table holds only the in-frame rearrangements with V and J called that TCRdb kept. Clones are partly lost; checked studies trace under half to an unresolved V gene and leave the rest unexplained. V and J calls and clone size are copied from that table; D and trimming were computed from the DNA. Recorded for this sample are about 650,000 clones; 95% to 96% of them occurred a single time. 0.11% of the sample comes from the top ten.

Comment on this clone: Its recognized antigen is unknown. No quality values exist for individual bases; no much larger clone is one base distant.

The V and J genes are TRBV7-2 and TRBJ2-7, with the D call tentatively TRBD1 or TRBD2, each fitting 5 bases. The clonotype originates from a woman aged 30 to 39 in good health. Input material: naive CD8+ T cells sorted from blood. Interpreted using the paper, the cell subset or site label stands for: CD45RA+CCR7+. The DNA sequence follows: TGTGCCAGCAGCAGGGGACGAACCTCTGACTACGAGCAGTACTTC. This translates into CASSRGRTSDYEQYF.